This T cell receptor (beta chain) stems from a study of cytomegalovirus exposure and HLA in healthy donors. General observations from the study: A later analysis revealed that TCR association rates differed between HLA loci, peaking at DRB1 and bottoming out at HLA-C.

Germline lookup yields CDR1 KGHSH and CDR2 LQKENI. This CDR3 is built from 18 residues. The V gene lost 0 bases and the J gene lost 0 bases, with 15 bases spanning the gap. Turning to this clone: The antigen is unknown.

Both 60 Vbeta primers and 13 Jbeta primers went into the PCR. Per the original methods: There were around 78 million unique TCR beta chains by a later count, and 8.5 million to 14 million of them were shared. Sequenced by immunoSEQ multiplex PCR; TCRdb stores in-frame clones only, minus some. The V and J calls and clone size are taken from that table; D and trimming were inferred from the DNA. The data contain under 150,000 clones, under 90% of them singletons. Sequenced material: PBMCs. This TCR was sampled from a woman aged 25 to 45 in good health and CMV-seronegative. The V call is TRBV18, the J call TRBJ1-5; D unclear. The CDR3 region has the DNA TGTGCCAGCTCACCACCATCCGGGAGTTCATATAGCAATCAGCCCCAGCATTTT. Protein: CASSPPSGSSYSNQPQHF.